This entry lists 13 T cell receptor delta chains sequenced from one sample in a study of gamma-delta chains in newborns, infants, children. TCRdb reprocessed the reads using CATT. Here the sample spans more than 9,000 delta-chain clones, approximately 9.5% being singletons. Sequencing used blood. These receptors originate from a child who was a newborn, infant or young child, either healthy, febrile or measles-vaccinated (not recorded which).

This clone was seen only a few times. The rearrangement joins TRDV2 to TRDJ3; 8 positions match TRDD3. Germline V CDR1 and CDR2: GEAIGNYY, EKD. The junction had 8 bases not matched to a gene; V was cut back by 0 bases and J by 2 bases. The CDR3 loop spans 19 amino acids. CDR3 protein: CACDTVGDGNPWDTRQMFF. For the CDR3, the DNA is TGTGCCTGTGACACCGTGGGGGATGGTAACCCCTGGGACACCCGACAGATGTTTTTC.

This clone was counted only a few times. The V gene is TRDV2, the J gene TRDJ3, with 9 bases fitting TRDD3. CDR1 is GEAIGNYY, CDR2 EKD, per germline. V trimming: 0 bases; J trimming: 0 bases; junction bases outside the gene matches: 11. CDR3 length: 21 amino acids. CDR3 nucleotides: TGTGCCTGTGACACCGTCCACCAGGGGATACGGAGCTCCTGGGACACCCGACAGATGTTTTTC. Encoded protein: CACDTVHQGIRSSWDTRQMFF.

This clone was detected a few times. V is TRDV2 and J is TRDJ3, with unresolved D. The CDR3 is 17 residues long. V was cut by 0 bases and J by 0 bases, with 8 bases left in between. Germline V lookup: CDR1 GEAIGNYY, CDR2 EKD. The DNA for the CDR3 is TGTGCCTGTGACACCGTCGTGAGCTCCTGGGACACCCGACAGATGTTTTTC. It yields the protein CACDTVVSSWDTRQMFF.

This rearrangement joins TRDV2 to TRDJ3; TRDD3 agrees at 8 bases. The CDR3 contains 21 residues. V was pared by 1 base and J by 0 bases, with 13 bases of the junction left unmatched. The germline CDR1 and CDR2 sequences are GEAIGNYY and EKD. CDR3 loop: CACDTPGDMGVSSWDTRQMFF. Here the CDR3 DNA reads TGTGCCTGTGACACACCGGGGGATATGGGCGTGAGCTCCTGGGACACCCGACAGATGTTTTTC.

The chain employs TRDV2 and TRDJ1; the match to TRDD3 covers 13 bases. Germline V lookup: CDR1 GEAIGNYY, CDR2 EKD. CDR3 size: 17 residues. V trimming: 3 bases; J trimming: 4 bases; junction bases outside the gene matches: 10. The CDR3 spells CACDRVLGDTRDDKLIF. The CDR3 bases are TGTGCCTGTGACCGTGTACTGGGGGATACGCGAGACGATAAACTCATCTTT.

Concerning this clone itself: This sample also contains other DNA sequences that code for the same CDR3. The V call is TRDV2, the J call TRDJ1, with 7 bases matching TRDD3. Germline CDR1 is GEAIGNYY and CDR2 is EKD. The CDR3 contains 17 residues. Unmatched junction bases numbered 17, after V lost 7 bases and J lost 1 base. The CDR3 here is CACDPLLGMLLTDKLIF. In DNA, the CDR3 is TGTGCCTGCGATCCTTTACTGGGGATGTTGCTCACCGATAAACTCATCTTT.

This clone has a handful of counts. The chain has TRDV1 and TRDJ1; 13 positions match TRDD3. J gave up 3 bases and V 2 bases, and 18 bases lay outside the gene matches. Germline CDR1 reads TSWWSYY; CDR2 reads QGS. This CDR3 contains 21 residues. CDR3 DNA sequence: TGTGCTCTTGGGGAAATTCTTGCCGGTACTGGGGGATACGTCGGAGCCGATAAACTCATCTTT. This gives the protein CALGEILAGTGGYVGADKLIF.

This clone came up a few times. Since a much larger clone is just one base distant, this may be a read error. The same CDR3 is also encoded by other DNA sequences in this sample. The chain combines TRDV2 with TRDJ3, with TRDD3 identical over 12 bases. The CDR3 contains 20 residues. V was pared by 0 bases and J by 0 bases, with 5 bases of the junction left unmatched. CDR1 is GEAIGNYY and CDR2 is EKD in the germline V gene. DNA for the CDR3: TGTGCCTGTGACACCGTACTGGGGGATACAAGCTCCTGGGACACCCGACAGATGTTTTTC. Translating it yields CACDTVLGDTSSWDTRQMFF.

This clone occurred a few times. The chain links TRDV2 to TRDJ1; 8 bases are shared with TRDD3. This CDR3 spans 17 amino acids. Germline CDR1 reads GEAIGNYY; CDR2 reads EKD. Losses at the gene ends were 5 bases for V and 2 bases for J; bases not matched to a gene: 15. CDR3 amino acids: CACVKKWNGGSTDKLIF. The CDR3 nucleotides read TGTGCCTGTGTGAAAAAGTGGAATGGGGGATCTACCGATAAACTCATCTTT.

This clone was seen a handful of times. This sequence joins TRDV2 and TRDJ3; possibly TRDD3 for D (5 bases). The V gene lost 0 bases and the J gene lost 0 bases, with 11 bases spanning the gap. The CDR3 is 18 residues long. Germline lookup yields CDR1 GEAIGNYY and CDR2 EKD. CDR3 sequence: CACDTVGLFSWDTRQMFF. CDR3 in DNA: TGTGCCTGTGACACCGTGGGGTTATTCTCCTGGGACACCCGACAGATGTTTTTC.

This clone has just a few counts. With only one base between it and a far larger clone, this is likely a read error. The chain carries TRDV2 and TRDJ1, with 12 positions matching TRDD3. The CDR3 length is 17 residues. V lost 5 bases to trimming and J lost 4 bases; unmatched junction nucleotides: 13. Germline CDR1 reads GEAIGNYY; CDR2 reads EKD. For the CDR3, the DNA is TGTGCCTGTGGCGCCCTGCTGGGGGATACGCGTTACGATAAACTCATCTTT. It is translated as CACGALLGDTRYDKLIF.

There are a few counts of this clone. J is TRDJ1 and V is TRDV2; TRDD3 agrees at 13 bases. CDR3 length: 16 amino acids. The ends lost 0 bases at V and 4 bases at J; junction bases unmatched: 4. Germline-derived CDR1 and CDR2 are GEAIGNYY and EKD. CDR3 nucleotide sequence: TGTGCCTGTGACACCCTACTGGGGGATACGGGCGATAAACTCATCTTT. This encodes CACDTLLGDTGDKLIF.

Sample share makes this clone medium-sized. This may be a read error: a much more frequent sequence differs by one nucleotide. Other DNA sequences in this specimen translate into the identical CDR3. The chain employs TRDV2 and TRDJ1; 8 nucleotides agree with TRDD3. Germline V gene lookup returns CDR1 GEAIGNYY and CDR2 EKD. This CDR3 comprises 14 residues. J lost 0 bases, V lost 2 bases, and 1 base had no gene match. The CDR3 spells CACDKLGDTDKLIF. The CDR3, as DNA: TGTGCCTGTGACAAACTGGGGGACACCGATAAACTCATCTTT.